This T cell receptor beta chain was sequenced during a study of T-cell memory formation after mild COVID-19 (dated by TCRdb to about 2021). In terms of the full investigation: TCR sequence clusters from the two donors were found to be largely donor specific. In two donors, T-cell clones that expanded and contracted after mild COVID-19 were tracked by sequencing TCRalpha and TCRbeta repertoires over time. The cohort comprised two young, previously healthy adult volunteers, one female and one male. The full study reports these points: Only a couple of mild cases were covered in the study, and larger cohorts including severe cases with pre-infection samples were considered necessary. Clones that contracted from day 15 to 85 showed balanced CD4/CD8 phenotypes, whereas a second wave of clones that expanded from day 15 to 37 leaned towards CD4+. Contracting CD4+ clones appeared mostly in the CM and EM memory subsets, whereas CD8+ clones were enriched in EMRA. Some responding clones were detected in pre-infection memory, suggesting pre-existing cross-reactive memory T cells joined the SARS-CoV-2 response. SARS-CoV-2 specificity was not confirmed for the second-wave clones peaking on day 37.

Inclusive of the bounding cysteine and phenylalanine, the CDR3 is 14 residues long. CDR3 DNA is the only sequence kept; it has 42 bases, read in frame from the first base. V is clipped by 5 bases and J by 1 base, and the sequence between their germline boundaries is 12 bases long. From a lookup of the germline V gene, CDR1 and CDR2 are SGHRS and YFSETQ. This clonotype has more than one count but fewer than ten. Its target antigen remains unknown. Base quality data are lacking; no much larger clone is found one base away. PBMCs were isolated by Ficoll-Paque density gradient centrifugation. The sequencer was an Illumina NovaSeq 6000. TCRalpha and TCRbeta cDNA libraries were constructed by 5'RACE with constant-segment primers, with sample barcodes and unique molecular identifiers being introduced. RNA was extracted from every sample with Trizol reagent. Libraries were amplified in two PCR steps, with a second sample barcode and Illumina TruSeq adapters added in the second step. Libraries were sequenced on an Illumina NovaSeq with 2 x 150 bp paired-end reads. Processing in the source paper ran as follows. The reads were demultiplexed and collapsed into UMI-guided consensus sequences using migec v1.2.7. Using mixcr v2.1.11, UMI consensuses were aligned to TRA and TRB V and J templates and then assembled into clonotypes. Clonotypes were classified as expanded or contracted when called significant by both edgeR and NoisET, with noise models trained on biological replicates. For edgeR calls, the cutoffs were a false discovery rate-adjusted p below 0.01 and a log2 fold-change threshold of 1. As an exploratory analysis of dynamics, max-normalized trajectories of the 1000 most abundant clonotypes were examined with PCA combined with hierarchical clustering. The CD4 or CD8 phenotype of responding clones was assigned using the separately sequenced CD4+ and CD8+ repertoires. The public reads were reprocessed in TCRdb via fastp at Q25 and MiXCR, keeping in-frame beta chains. Duplicate CDR3 protein sequences are folded into a single record with the most common DNA and genes. These V and J calls are TCRdb output, not the study's own analysis. Present in this sample are a few hundred thousand distinct CDR3 sequences, around 19% of which were seen just once. Roughly 21% of the sample lies in the top ten.

Here the chain combines TRBV5-1 and TRBJ2-5; the D gene cannot be resolved beyond TRBD1 or TRBD2, each matching 5 bases. This sequence originates from a man aged 18 to 30 who had mild COVID-19 (a few samples of this study predate the infection). The sample titles of this study are shuffled in the database, so cell type and time point are left out; the donor was told from shared clones. Specimen: PBMCs or a T cell subset sorted from them (not recorded which). The DNA sequence is as follows: TGCGCCAGCAGGAGGGACGTCCTCCAAGAGACCCAGTACTTC. Its amino acids are CASRRDVLQETQYF.